This TCR beta chain came from a study of cytomegalovirus exposure and HLA in healthy donors. Overall study results and limits: The study found most TCR sequences rare, yet found some public TCRs in many donors.

Amplification used 60 Vbeta primers and 13 Jbeta primers. Repertoires were generated with immunoSEQ multiplex PCR, while TCRdb's copy carries only in-frame clones and drops some. The sample has around 150,000 clones, less than 9.5% seen once. The V gene lost 2 bases and the J gene lost 3 bases, with 9 bases spanning the gap. Germline lookup yields CDR1 SGHDT and CDR2 YYEEEE. The CDR3 runs to 13 residues. This clone was observed a few times. Its antigen is undetermined. The origin of this receptor is a male donor in good health and CMV-seronegative. Sequencing used PBMCs. V usage is TRBV5-6 and J usage is TRBJ2-7, with D tentatively TRBD1 (6 bases). As DNA, the CDR3 is TGTGCCAGCAGCTTAACCAGGGGCTACGAGCAGTACTTC. Its translation: CASSLTRGYEQYF.